Following are 10 T cell receptor beta chains from one sample sequenced in a study of OX40 agonist ivuxolimab in advanced cancers. Only in-frame clones appear in the TCRdb table, and some are missing; sequencing was by immunoSEQ multiplex PCR. The sample lists around 62,000 clones, approximately 84% occurring once. Sequencing used CD4+ or CD8+ T cells sorted from blood, obtained in a trial of the OX40 agonist ivuxolimab. All receptors derive from an adult with an advanced solid tumor such as melanoma, head and neck, liver or kidney cancer.

V gene TRBV7-9 combines with J gene TRBJ1-5, with a tentative D call TRBD1 (6 bases). Germline lookup yields CDR1 SEHNR and CDR2 FQNEAQ (reference sequence). The CDR3 has 16 amino acids. Trimming removed 1 base at V and 3 bases at J, with 13 bases between. CDR3 sequence: CASSLVQGGVNQPQHF. CDR3 coding DNA: TGTGCCAGCAGCTTAGTACAGGGCGGAGTCAATCAGCCCCAGCATTTT.

The rearrangement uses TRBV11-2 and TRBJ1-1; 11 bases agree with TRBD1. Germline loops: CDR1 SGHAT, CDR2 FQNNGV. J lost 12 bases, V lost 6 bases, and 9 bases had no gene match. The CDR3 sequence is 13 residues long. CDR3: CASSLGTGGETFF. The DNA of the CDR3 is TGTGCCAGCAGTCTTGGGACAGGGGGAGAAACTTTCTTT.

This clone was seen just once. An end of the junction differs from the germline gene, which may be a read error. The CDR3 nucleotides are TGTGCCGGCAGTGAATTCGGGACGGTGGGTTCGCCCCTCCACTTT. This gives the protein CAGSEFGTVGSPLHF. The genes are TRBV25-1 and TRBJ1-6; the D gene is possibly TRBD1 (5 bases). Per the germline V gene, CDR1 is MGHDK and CDR2 is SYGVNS. This CDR3 is 15 amino acids long.

This chain links TRBV9 with TRBJ1-1; a weak D match, TRBD1 (5 bases). CDR1 and CDR2 from the germline V gene are SGDLS and YYNGEE. The length of the CDR3 is 14 residues. Trimming left V 3 bases short and J 5 bases short, with 14 bases between. The CDR3 sequence is CASSATWGRTEAFF. The CDR3 DNA reads as TGTGCCAGCAGCGCCACTTGGGGGAGGACTGAAGCTTTCTTT.

The J gene is TRBJ1-1, the V gene TRBV9; D is perhaps TRBD1 (5 bases). The ends were cut back, 0 bases at V and 7 bases at J, with 16 bases in the middle. Germline V gives CDR1 SGDLS, CDR2 YYNGEE. The CDR3 consists of 15 residues. The CDR3 region is CASSVVGTGEVEAFF. The CDR3 coding sequence is TGTGCCAGCAGCGTAGTTGGAACAGGCGAGGTTGAAGCTTTCTTT. The entire variable domain, with the rest obtained from reference TRBV9 and TRBJ1-1, is as follows: DSGVTQTPKHLITATGQRVTLRCSPRSGDLSVYWYQQSLDQGLQFLIQYYNGEERAKGNILERFSAQQFPDLHSELNLSSLELGDSALYFCASSVVGTGEVEAFFGQGTRLTVV.

The J gene is TRBJ1-1, the V gene TRBV6-1; no firm D call. CDR3 length equals 14 residues. Trimming left V 6 bases short and J 2 bases short, with 13 bases between. The germline V gene has CDR1 MNHNS and CDR2 SASEGT. This chain's CDR3 is CASSERGYNTEAFF. The CDR3 nucleotides are TGTGCCAGCAGCGAGAGAGGATACAACACTGAAGCTTTCTTT.

The V call is TRBV19, the J call TRBJ2-3, with D uncertain. This CDR3 has 14 amino acids. Trimming shortened V by 5 bases and J by 4 bases, and 13 bases separated the two germline ends. CDR1 and CDR2 (germline): LNHDA, SQIVND (reference sequence). The CDR3 sequence: CASSLTLWADTQYF. The CDR3 nucleotides read TGTGCCAGTAGTCTTACTTTGTGGGCAGATACGCAGTATTTT.

A remark on this clone: At one of its ends the junction is not consistent with the germline gene, which may arise from a read error. This rearrangement joins TRBV2 to TRBJ1-2; weak D call: TRBD1 (5 bases). The germline CDR1 and CDR2 sequences are SNHLY and FYNNEI. This CDR3 is built from 12 residues. CDR3 protein: CASSNPGYRRPF. The CDR3 coding sequence is TGTGCCAGCTCTAACCCTGGGTACAGGCGGCCTTTC.

As to this clone: Mismatch with germline at one junction end may stem from a read error. The chain couples TRBV7-2 to TRBJ1-3, with no clear D. This CDR3 has 15 amino acids. Germline V CDR1 and CDR2: SGHTA, FQGNSA. CDR3 protein: CASSRSPGSGNTIYF. For the CDR3, the DNA is TGTGCCAGCAGCAGATCTCCGGGCTCTGGGAACACCATATATTTT.

The CDR3 DNA reads TGTGCCAGCAGCTTATTGGGTGCCCTCCACTTT. It yields the protein CASSLLGALHF. The chain employs TRBV5-8 and TRBJ1-6, with D hard to call. Germline CDR1 SGHTS, CDR2 YDEGEE. V dropped 2 bases and J dropped 14 bases, with 8 bases sitting between them. This CDR3 has 11 amino acids.